This entry lists 26 T cell receptor beta chains sequenced from one sample in a study of blood T cells in healthy people across ages. Sample-barcoded 5' priming and a J-beta primer mix drove a second PCR of about 6 to 11 cycles. TCRdb ran MiXCR on the 5' RACE reads and lists one entry per CDR3 protein. In the table there are under 800,000 distinct CDR3 sequences, around 46% of which are singletons. The sequenced sample was blood. Source of these receptors: a woman aged 60-75 years in good health.

The chain employs TRBV20-1 and TRBJ2-3; D is ambiguous. Trimming took 3 bases from V and 2 from J, leaving 12 bases between them. The CDR3 is made up of 14 amino acids. Germline lookup yields CDR1 DFQATT and CDR2 SNEGSKA (reference sequence). DNA for the CDR3: TGCAGTGCTAGGCCCCCGGGTTCCACAGATACGCAGTATTTT. Translated, it gives CSARPPGSTDTQYF.

This clonotype has more than one count but fewer than ten. The chain carries TRBV9 and TRBJ2-1; 8 bases agree with TRBD1. From germline, CDR1 is SGDLS and CDR2 YYNGEE. Trimming cost V 3 bases and J 0 bases; bases outside gene matches: 2. The CDR3 runs 15 residues. In DNA, the CDR3 is TGTGCCAGCAGCGGGGGACAGGCCTCCTACAATGAGCAGTTCTTC. It is translated as CASSGGQASYNEQFF.

There are a few counts of this clonotype. This chain links TRBV4-2 with TRBJ2-1; 9 bases fit TRBD2. This CDR3 has 17 amino acids. V shed 0 bases and J 9 bases; nucleotides not matched to a gene: 12. Germline lookup yields CDR1 LGHNA and CDR2 YNFKEQ. The CDR3 here is CASSQDLLAGLLIEQFF. For the CDR3, the DNA is TGTGCCAGCAGCCAAGATCTGCTAGCGGGACTCCTCATTGAGCAGTTCTTC.

The rearrangement joins TRBV28 to TRBJ2-4; 7 nucleotides agree with TRBD1. Germline V lookup: CDR1 MDHEN, CDR2 SYDVKM. V was clipped by 6 bases and J by 2 bases; unmatched bases: 7. This CDR3 has 15 amino acids. The CDR3 is CASRTRQGSKNIQYF. As DNA, the CDR3 is TGTGCCAGCAGGACGCGACAGGGTTCCAAAAACATTCAGTACTTC.

CDR3 sequence: CATSRARRETSGANVLTF. The CDR3 bases are TGTGCCACCAGCAGAGCTAGGAGGGAAACCTCTGGGGCCAACGTCCTGACTTTC. The chain links TRBV15 to TRBJ2-6; tentatively, D is TRBD2 (6 bases). V was clipped by 1 base and J by 0 bases, with 13 bases between them. Germline CDR1 and CDR2: LNHNV and YYDKDF (reference sequence). This CDR3 region has 18 residues.

V and J are TRBV20-1 and TRBJ2-3, with 7 nucleotides matching TRBD2. The CDR3 covers 16 residues. V gave up 2 bases and J gave up 2 bases; unmatched junction bases: 10. Germline V gene lookup returns CDR1 DFQATT and CDR2 SNEGSKA (reference sequence). This CDR3 reads CSARPRQRGSTDTQYF. The CDR3 coding sequence is TGCAGTGCTAGACCCCGTCAGCGGGGCTCCACAGATACGCAGTATTTT.

The chain joins TRBV20-1 to TRBJ2-1, with D uncertain. The V gene lost 2 bases and the J gene lost 4 bases, with 15 bases spanning the gap. This CDR3 comprises 15 residues. Germline V gene sequence: CDR1 DFQATT, CDR2 SNEGSKA (reference sequence). Here the CDR3 reads CSARQIDPQYNEQFF. CDR3 nucleotide sequence: TGCAGTGCTAGACAGATTGATCCCCAATACAATGAGCAGTTCTTC.

This clonotype has more than one count but fewer than ten. The chain is built from TRBV30 and TRBJ2-1; D remains unclear. The CDR3 covers 15 residues. From germline, CDR1 is GTSNPN and CDR2 SVGIG (reference sequence). V dropped 2 bases and J dropped 1 base, with 12 bases sitting between them. The CDR3 DNA reads as TGTGCCTGGAGTCTGGGGTTAGCTTCCTACAATGAGCAGTTCTTC. This encodes CAWSLGLASYNEQFF.

V gene TRBV5-5 combines with J gene TRBJ2-2; D may be TRBD2 (6 bases). Germline CDR1 reads SGHKS; CDR2 reads YYEKEE (reference sequence). This CDR3 has 14 residues. Trimming pared 5 bases from V and 3 bases from J, leaving 11 bases between. The CDR3 here is CASRWGVDTGELFF. The CDR3 coding sequence is TGTGCCAGCAGATGGGGGGTAGACACCGGGGAGCTGTTTTTT.

The rearrangement links TRBV13 to TRBJ1-2; a weak D match, TRBD1 (6 bases). The CDR3 spans 15 residues. With 5 bases removed from V and 8 bases from J, the gap between germline ends came to 21 bases. The germline CDR1 and CDR2 sequences are PRHDT and FYEKMQ (reference sequence). DNA of the CDR3: TGTGCCAGCAGCGCGAGGGGGTACAGGGTGCAGGGCTACACCTTC. This codes for CASSARGYRVQGYTF.

This clonotype occurred many times. V gene TRBV7-9 combines with J gene TRBJ2-3; D unclear. CDR1 is SEHNR and CDR2 is FQNEAQ in the germline V gene (reference sequence). Trimming took off 0 bases at V and 0 bases at J, with 10 bases between the two ends. The CDR3 length is 16 residues. This chain's CDR3 is CASSLAVFDSTDTQYF. The CDR3 nucleotides are TGTGCCAGCAGCTTAGCGGTGTTCGATAGCACAGATACGCAGTATTTT. The full variable domain, rest sourced from reference TRBV7-9 and TRBJ2-3, is DTGVSQNPRHKITKRGQNVTFRCDPISEHNRLYWYRQTLGQGPEFLTYFQNEAQLEKSRLLSDRFSAERPKGSFSTLEIQRTEQGDSAMYLCASSLAVFDSTDTQYFGPGTRLTVL.

This clonotype was seen once. At one end the junction does not follow the germline gene, possibly because of a read error. The chain employs TRBV12-3 or TRBV12-4 and TRBJ2-3; 7 bases line up with TRBD2. CDR3 size: 14 residues. The CDR3 here is CASSPGGGADAQYF. CDR3 DNA sequence: TGTGCCAGCAGTCCTGGGGGGGGAGCAGATGCGCAGTATTTT.

This clonotype was detected many times. The V gene is TRBV5-1, the J gene TRBJ2-1; D possibly corresponds to TRBD1 (6 bases). This CDR3 is built from 12 residues. CDR1 SGHRS and CDR2 YFSETQ come from the germline V gene. The ends were cut back, 5 bases at V and 6 bases at J, with 9 bases in the middle. In DNA, the CDR3 is TGCGCCAGCAGGGTGGGGGCCAATGAGCAGTTCTTC. This sequence encodes CASRVGANEQFF.

This chain uses TRBV27 with TRBJ2-7; maybe TRBD2 (6 bases). Trimming removed 8 bases at V and 3 bases at J, with 23 bases between. The CDR3 contains 16 residues. Germline-derived CDR1 and CDR2 are MNHEY and SMNVEV (reference sequence). In DNA form, the CDR3 reads TGTGCCAGCGCCTCATCATGGGGGGAGGCGATCTACGAGCAGTACTTC. This translates into CASASSWGEAIYEQYF.

This clonotype was detected a few times. This rearrangement joins TRBV9 to TRBJ2-7; TRBD2 agrees at 12 bases. CDR3 length equals 15 residues. The germline V gene has CDR1 SGDLS and CDR2 YYNGEE. Losses at the gene ends were 2 bases for V and 5 bases for J; bases not matched to a gene: 5. This chain's CDR3 is CASSVMGLAGHEQYF. Here the CDR3 DNA reads TGTGCCAGCAGCGTGATGGGACTAGCGGGTCACGAGCAGTACTTC.

This clonotype was seen only once. The chain employs TRBV7-6 and TRBJ2-1; 7 bases map to TRBD1. This CDR3 has 16 amino acids. Losses at the gene ends were 5 bases for V and 7 bases for J; bases not matched to a gene: 14. The germline V gene encodes CDR1 SGHVS and CDR2 FNYEAQ. The CDR3 bases are TGTGCCAGCAGCACACGGGACAGTTGGGCTGGAAATGAGCAGTTCTTC. Its protein is CASSTRDSWAGNEQFF.

The sample holds one count of this clonotype. The V and J genes are TRBV6-6 and TRBJ2-7; maybe TRBD2 (8 bases). Germline lookup yields CDR1 MNHNY and CDR2 SVGAGI (reference sequence). V lost 7 bases and J 7 bases, leaving 20 bases between the germline ends. CDR3 size: 14 residues. As DNA, the CDR3 is TGTGCCAGCACCAGGGGGGAGCGGGGGTGGGAGCAGTACTTC. This codes for CASTRGERGWEQYF.

This sequence joins TRBV3-1 and TRBJ2-5; D remains unclear. Per the germline V gene, CDR1 is LGHDT and CDR2 is YNNKEL (reference sequence). The CDR3 is 15 residues long. V was pared by 1 base and J by 2 bases, with 11 bases between. The CDR3 DNA follows: TGTGCCAGCAGCCAAGGGCGCAGAGATCAAGAGACCCAGTACTTC. This encodes CASSQGRRDQETQYF.

This clonotype was detected only a few times. The rearrangement uses TRBV7-8 and TRBJ2-3; tentatively, D is TRBD1 (7 bases). Germline CDR1 SGHVS, CDR2 FQNEAQ. The CDR3 has 13 amino acids. Trimming stripped 5 bases from V and 6 bases from J, with 12 bases between. The CDR3 here is CASSHPGGDTQYF. Here the CDR3 DNA reads TGTGCCAGCAGCCATCCAGGGGGGGATACGCAGTATTTT.

The chain links TRBV20-1 to TRBJ2-2; unclear D gene. The CDR3 loop spans 16 amino acids. The V end was cut by 3 bases, the J end by 4 bases, with 18 bases between. Germline V lookup: CDR1 DFQATT, CDR2 SNEGSKA (reference sequence). The CDR3 DNA reads TGCAGTGCTAGCCCCGGGCCCCCATCGGGCACCGGGGAGCTGTTTTTT. The encoded protein is CSASPGPPSGTGELFF.

This chain joins TRBV4-3 and TRBJ2-1; weak D call: TRBD2 (7 bases). From germline, CDR1 is LGHNA and CDR2 YSLEER. V lost 2 bases to trimming and J lost 6 bases, with 23 bases between them. There are 18 residues in the CDR3. DNA of the CDR3: TGCGCCAGCAGCCAAACCTTCCTTACGGGGGGCGGATGCAATGAGCAGTTCTTC. Translation gives CASSQTFLTGGGCNEQFF.

This clonotype was seen ten or more times. This chain joins TRBV12-3 or TRBV12-4 and TRBJ1-2; TRBD1 matches 11 bases. CDR3 length equals 14 residues. The V gene end was trimmed by 6 bases and the J gene end by 6 bases; junction bases not matched to a gene: 6. The CDR3 reads CASSPGQGAHGYTF. In DNA form, the CDR3 reads TGTGCCAGCAGCCCCGGACAGGGGGCGCATGGCTACACCTTC.

The chain links TRBV12-3 or TRBV12-4 to TRBJ1-1; 8 positions agree with TRBD1. With 9 bases clipped from V and 5 bases from J, the junction kept 8 bases outside the gene matches. This CDR3 has 13 amino acids. CDR3 nucleotides: TGTGCCAGTTTAGCAGGGGGCTGGACTGAAGCTTTCTTT. Its translation is CASLAGGWTEAFF.

This clonotype was seen once. The genes are TRBV28 and TRBJ2-7; TRBD2 matches 7 bases. With 2 bases clipped from V and 2 bases from J, the junction kept 9 bases outside the gene matches. Germline CDR1 and CDR2: MDHEN and SYDVKM. The CDR3 covers 16 residues. The DNA of the CDR3 is TGTGCCAGCAGTTTAAGCCCCAGCGGGGCTCCCTACGAGCAGTACTTC. Translation: CASSLSPSGAPYEQYF.

CDR3 loop: CSASQGDRGTQYF. CDR3 DNA: TGCAGTGCTAGCCAGGGCGACCGGGGGACCCAGTACTTC. The chain uses TRBV20-1 and TRBJ2-5; D is perhaps TRBD1 or TRBD2 (5 bases each). The length of the CDR3 is 13 residues. CDR1 and CDR2 from the germline V gene are DFQATT and SNEGSKA (reference sequence). V lost 3 bases to trimming and J lost 7 bases, with 15 bases between them.

V gene TRBV20-1 combines with J gene TRBJ2-7; 10 bases map to TRBD2. Germline V gives CDR1 DFQATT, CDR2 SNEGSKA (reference sequence). The CDR3 is 15 residues long. V lost 5 bases and J lost 0; bases outside the gene matches: 7. For the CDR3, the DNA is TGCAGTGCTCGGGATAGCGGGGGGTCCTCCTACGAGCAGTACTTC. It is translated as CSARDSGGSSYEQYF.